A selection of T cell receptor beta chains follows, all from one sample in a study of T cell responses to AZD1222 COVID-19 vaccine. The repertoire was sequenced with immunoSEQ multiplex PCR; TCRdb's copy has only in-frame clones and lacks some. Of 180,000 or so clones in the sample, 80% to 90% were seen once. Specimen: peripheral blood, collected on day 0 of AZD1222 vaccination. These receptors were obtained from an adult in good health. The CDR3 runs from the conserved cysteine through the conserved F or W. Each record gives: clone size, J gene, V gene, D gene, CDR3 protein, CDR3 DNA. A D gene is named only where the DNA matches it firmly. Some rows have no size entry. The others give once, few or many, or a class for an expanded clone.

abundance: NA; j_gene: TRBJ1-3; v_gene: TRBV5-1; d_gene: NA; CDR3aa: CASSPIQGSGNTIYF; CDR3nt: TGCGCCAGCAGTCCGATACAGGGCTCAGGAAACACCATATATTTT
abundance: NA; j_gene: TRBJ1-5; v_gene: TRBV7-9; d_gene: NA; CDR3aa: CASGLRSEQPQHF; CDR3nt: TGTGCGAGCGGGCTACGGAGTGAACAGCCCCAGCATTTT
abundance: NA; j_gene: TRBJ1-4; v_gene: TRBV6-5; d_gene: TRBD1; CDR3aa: CASSPRTGQGEKLFF; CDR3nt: TGTGCCAGCAGTCCCCGGACAGGGCAGGGTGAAAAACTGTTTTTT
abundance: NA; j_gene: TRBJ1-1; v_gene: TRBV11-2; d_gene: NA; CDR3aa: CASSRTANTEAFF; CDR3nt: TGTGCCAGCAGCAGGACGGCTAACACTGAAGCTTTCTTT
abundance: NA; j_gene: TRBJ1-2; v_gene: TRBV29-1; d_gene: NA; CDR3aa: CSVEWGPGYTF; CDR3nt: TGCAGCGTTGAATGGGGCCCTGGCTACACCTTC
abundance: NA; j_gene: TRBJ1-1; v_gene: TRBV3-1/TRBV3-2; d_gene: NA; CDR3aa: CASSLTQNTEAFF; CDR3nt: TGTGCCAGCAGCCTAACTCAGAACACTGAAGCTTTCTTT
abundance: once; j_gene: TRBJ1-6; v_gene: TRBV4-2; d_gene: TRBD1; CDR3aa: CASSPRTGQNSPLHF; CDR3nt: TGTGCCAGCAGCCCCAGGACAGGACAGAATTCACCCCTCCACTTT
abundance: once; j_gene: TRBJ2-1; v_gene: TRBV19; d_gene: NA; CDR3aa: CASLWRGGNEQFF; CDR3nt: TGTGCCAGCCTCTGGCGGGGAGGAAATGAGCAGTTCTTC
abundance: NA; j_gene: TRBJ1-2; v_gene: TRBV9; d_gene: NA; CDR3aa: CASSVGDSTLYGYTF; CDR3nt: TGTGCCAGCAGCGTAGGAGACAGCACTCTCTATGGCTACACCTTC
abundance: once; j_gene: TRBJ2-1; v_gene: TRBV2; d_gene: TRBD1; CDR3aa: CGGGQGLNEQFF; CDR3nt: TGTGGGGGGGGACAGGGCCTCAATGAGCAGTTCTTC
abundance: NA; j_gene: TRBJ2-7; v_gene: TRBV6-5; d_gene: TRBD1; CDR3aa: CASNRDRSSYEQYF; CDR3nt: TGTGCCAGCAACCGGGACAGAAGCTCCTACGAGCAGTACTTC
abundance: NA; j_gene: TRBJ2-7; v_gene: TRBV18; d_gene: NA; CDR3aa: CASSPQTGRVEQYF; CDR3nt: TGTGCCAGCTCACCCCAGACAGGGAGGGTCGAGCAGTACTTC
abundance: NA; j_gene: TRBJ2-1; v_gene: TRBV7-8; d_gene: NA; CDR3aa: CASSPGPPPQYNEQFF; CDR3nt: TGTGCCAGCAGCCCCGGGCCCCCGCCCCAGTACAATGAGCAGTTCTTC
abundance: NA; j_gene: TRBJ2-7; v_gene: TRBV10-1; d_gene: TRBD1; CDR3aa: CASSPGTEAREQYF; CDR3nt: TGCGCCAGCTCGCCCGGGACAGAGGCTAGGGAGCAGTACTTC
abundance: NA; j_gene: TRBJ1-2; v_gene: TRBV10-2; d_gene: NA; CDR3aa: CASSDWDVGRYTF; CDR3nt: TGCGCCAGCAGTGACTGGGACGTTGGTCGCTACACCTTC
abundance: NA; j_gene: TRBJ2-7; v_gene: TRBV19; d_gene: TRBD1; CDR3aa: CASSATGGAPGEQYF; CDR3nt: TGTGCCAGTAGTGCGACAGGGGGCGCGCCCGGTGAGCAGTACTTC
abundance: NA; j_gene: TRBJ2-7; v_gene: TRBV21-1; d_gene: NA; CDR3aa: CASTGGLKHSSYEQYF; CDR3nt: TGTGCCAGCACGGGCGGACTAAAACACAGCTCCTACGAGCAGTACTTC
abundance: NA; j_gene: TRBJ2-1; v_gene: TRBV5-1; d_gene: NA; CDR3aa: CASSLDWQGGDNEQFF; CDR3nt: TGCGCCAGCAGCTTGGATTGGCAGGGGGGTGACAATGAGCAGTTCTTC
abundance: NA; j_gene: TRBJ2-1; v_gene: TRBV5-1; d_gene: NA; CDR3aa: CASSRGSEQFF; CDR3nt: TGCGCCAGCAGCAGGGGGAGTGAGCAGTTCTTC
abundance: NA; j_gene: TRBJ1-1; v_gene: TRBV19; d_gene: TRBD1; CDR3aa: CASRRTGGDRNTEAFF; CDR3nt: TGTGCCAGTAGGCGTACAGGGGGAGATAGGAACACTGAAGCTTTCTTT
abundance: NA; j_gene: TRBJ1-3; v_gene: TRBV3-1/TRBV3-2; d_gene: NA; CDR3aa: CASSQGASGNTIYF; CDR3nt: TGTGCCAGCAGCCAGGGGGCATCTGGAAACACCATATATTTT
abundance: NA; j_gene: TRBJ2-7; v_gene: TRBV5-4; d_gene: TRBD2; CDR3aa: CASSGPGTSGSYEQYF; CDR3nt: TGTGCCAGCAGCGGACCCGGGACTAGCGGTTCCTACGAGCAGTACTTC
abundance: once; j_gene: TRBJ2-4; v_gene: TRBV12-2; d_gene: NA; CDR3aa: CASGSAILAKNIQYF; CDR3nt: TGTGCAAGTGGGTCAGCGATTCTAGCCAAAAACATTCAGTACTTC
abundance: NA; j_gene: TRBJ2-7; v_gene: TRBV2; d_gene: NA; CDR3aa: CASSERSAGSYEQYF; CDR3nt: TGTGCCAGCAGTGAAAGGTCAGCGGGTTCCTACGAGCAGTACTTC
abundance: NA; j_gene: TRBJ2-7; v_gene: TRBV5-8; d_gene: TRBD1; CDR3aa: CASSLGQGFREQYF; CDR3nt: TGTGCCAGCAGCTTGGGACAGGGTTTTCGGGAGCAGTACTTC
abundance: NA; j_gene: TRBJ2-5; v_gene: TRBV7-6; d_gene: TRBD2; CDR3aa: CASSLGATSVQETQYF; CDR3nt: TGTGCCAGCAGCTTAGGGGCCACTAGCGTCCAAGAGACCCAGTACTTC
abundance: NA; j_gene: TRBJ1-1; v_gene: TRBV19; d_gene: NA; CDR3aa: CASRGERGAPGTEAFF; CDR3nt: TGTGCCAGCAGGGGAGAGCGAGGGGCGCCGGGGACTGAAGCTTTCTTT
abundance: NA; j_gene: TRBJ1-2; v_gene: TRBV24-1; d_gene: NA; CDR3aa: CATSDGPGTNYGYTF; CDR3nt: TGTGCCACCAGTGATGGTCCCGGGACAAACTATGGCTACACCTTC
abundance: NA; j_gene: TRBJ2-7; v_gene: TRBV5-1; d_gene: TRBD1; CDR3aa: CASRTSGTGSYEQYF; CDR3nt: TGCGCCAGCAGAACATCAGGGACAGGGTCCTACGAGCAGTACTTC
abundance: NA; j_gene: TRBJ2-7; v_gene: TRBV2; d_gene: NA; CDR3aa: CASSVLQGPNEQYF; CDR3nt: TGTGCCAGCAGTGTTCTACAGGGTCCCAACGAGCAGTACTTC
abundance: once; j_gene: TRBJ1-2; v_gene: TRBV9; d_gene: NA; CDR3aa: CASSVDFVLGNGYTF; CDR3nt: TGTGCCAGCAGCGTAGATTTTGTGCTAGGAAATGGCTACACCTTC
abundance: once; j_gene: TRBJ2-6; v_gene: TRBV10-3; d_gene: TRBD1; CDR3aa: CAISENRGLPGANVLTF; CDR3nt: TGTGCCATCAGTGAGAACAGGGGTTTGCCTGGGGCCAACGTCCTGACTTTC
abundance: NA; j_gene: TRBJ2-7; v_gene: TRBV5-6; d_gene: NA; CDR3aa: CASSLSGYEQYF; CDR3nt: TGTGCCAGCAGCTTATCGGGGTACGAGCAGTACTTC
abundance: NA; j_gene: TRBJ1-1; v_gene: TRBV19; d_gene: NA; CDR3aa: CASHPTGRGLNTEAFF; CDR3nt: TGTGCCAGTCACCCTACGGGACGGGGACTGAACACTGAAGCTTTCTTT
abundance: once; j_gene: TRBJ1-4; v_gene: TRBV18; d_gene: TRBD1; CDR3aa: CASSQGTGSEKLFF; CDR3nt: TGTGCCAGCTCACAAGGGACAGGGAGTGAAAAACTGTTTTTT
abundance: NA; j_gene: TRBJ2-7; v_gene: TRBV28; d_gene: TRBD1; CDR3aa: CASEVQGAREQYF; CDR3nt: TGTGCCAGCGAGGTACAGGGGGCCCGGGAGCAGTACTTC
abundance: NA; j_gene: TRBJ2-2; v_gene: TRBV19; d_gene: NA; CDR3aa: CASSLMNRGGTGELFF; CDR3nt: TGTGCCAGTAGCCTTATGAACAGGGGAGGAACCGGGGAGCTGTTTTTT
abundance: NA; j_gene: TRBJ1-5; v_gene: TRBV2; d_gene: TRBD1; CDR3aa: CASSRGQGSSGPQHF; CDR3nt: TGTGCCAGCAGTCGGGGACAGGGGTCCTCGGGGCCCCAGCATTTT
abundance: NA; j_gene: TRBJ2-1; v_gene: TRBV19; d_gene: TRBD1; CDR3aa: CASSIIRDRAHNEQFF; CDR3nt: TGTGCCAGTAGTATCATCCGGGACAGGGCCCACAATGAGCAGTTCTTC
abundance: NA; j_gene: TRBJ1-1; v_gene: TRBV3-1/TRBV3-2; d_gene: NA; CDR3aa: CASSPRAGTRASFVLF; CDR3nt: TGTGCCAGCAGCCCCAGAGCCGGGACGAGGGCCTCCTTTGTACTCTTT
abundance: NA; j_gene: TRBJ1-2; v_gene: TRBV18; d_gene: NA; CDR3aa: CASSPMGVDGYTF; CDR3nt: TGTGCCAGCTCACCGATGGGAGTAGATGGCTACACCTTC
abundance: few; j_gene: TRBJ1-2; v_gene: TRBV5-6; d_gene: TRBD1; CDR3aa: CASSLPGGDGYTF; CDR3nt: TGTGCCAGCAGCTTGCCAGGGGGCGATGGCTACACCTTC